A selection of T cell receptor beta chains follows, all from one sample in a study of T cell responses to AZD1222 COVID-19 vaccine. The protocol was immunoSEQ multiplex PCR, while the TCRdb copy is restricted to in-frame clones and leaves out a portion. The sample carries 90,000 to 140,000 clones, 88% recorded once. This material consisted of peripheral blood, taken on day 0 of AZD1222 vaccination. These receptors were obtained from an adult in good health. CDR3s include the opening cysteine and the closing phenylalanine or tryptophan. A D gene is named only where the DNA matches it firmly. The listing skips clone size in some rows; elsewhere it reads once, few, many or a size class.

j_gene	d_gene	v_gene	abundance	CDR3nt	CDR3aa
TRBJ2-7	.	TRBV10-3	.	TGTGCCATCAGTGAGTCGTTCAGAACCTACGAGCAGTACTTC	CAISESFRTYEQYF
TRBJ2-5	TRBD1	TRBV19	.	TGTGCCAGTAGCCACAGGGGACAGGGGTTTGAAGAGACCCAGTACTTC	CASSHRGQGFEETQYF
TRBJ2-7	TRBD2	TRBV5-1	.	TGCGCCAGCAGCTTGATTAGCGGGAGCGGCAACGAGCAGTACTTC	CASSLISGSGNEQYF
TRBJ1-1	.	TRBV13	.	TGTGCCAGCAGCTTCTTTAGTCCAGGGAGGATGAACACTGAAGCTTTCTTT	CASSFFSPGRMNTEAFF
TRBJ2-7	TRBD1	TRBV6-5	.	TGTGCCAGCAGAGGACAGGGGGCGTATGAGCAGTACTTC	CASRGQGAYEQYF
TRBJ2-7	TRBD1	TRBV28	.	TGTGCCAGCAGCGTACAGGGGATCAGCTACGAGCAGTACTTC	CASSVQGISYEQYF
TRBJ2-2	TRBD2	TRBV6-2/TRBV6-3	once	TGTGCCAGCAGTACCCTCCCCCCCCAAAGCGGGAGGGCCACCGGGGAGCTGTTTTTT	CASSTLPPQSGRATGELFF
TRBJ2-1	.	TRBV6-5	few	TGTGCCAGCAGTTACTCGTCGCCCAAGGCGCAGTTCTTC	CASSYSSPKAQFF
TRBJ1-1	TRBD1	TRBV7-3	.	TGTGCCAGCAGCTTGACAGGGGCAGACACTGAAGCTTTCTTT	CASSLTGADTEAFF
TRBJ2-7	.	TRBV29-1	once	TGCAGCGTTGAACCGGGGCGTGGAGACGAGCAGTACTTC	CSVEPGRGDEQYF
TRBJ2-7	TRBD2	TRBV7-9	.	TGTGCCAGCAGCACGGGGACTAGCGGGACCTCCTACGAGCAGTACTTC	CASSTGTSGTSYEQYF
TRBJ2-3	TRBD1	TRBV11-3	.	TGTGCCAGCAGTTCCGGACAGGGCCCAGGGACAGATACGCAGTATTTT	CASSSGQGPGTDTQYF
TRBJ1-5	TRBD1	TRBV7-2	once	TGTGCCAGCAATTCACAGGGGGCCGGGCAGCCCCAGCATTTT	CASNSQGAGQPQHF
TRBJ1-2	TRBD1	TRBV13	.	TGTGCCAGCAGCTTTGGAGCGGGATCCGGGACAGGGGTATATGGCTACACCTTC	CASSFGAGSGTGVYGYTF
TRBJ1-2	.	TRBV19	.	TGTGCCAGTAGTATGTATGCAGGGTCAAAAGACGGCTACACCTTC	CASSMYAGSKDGYTF
TRBJ1-6	TRBD1	TRBV2	.	TGTGCCAGCAGTGAAGGACAGGGTGGGTCACCCCTCCACTTT	CASSEGQGGSPLHF
TRBJ1-3	.	TRBV10-3	once	TGTGCCATCAGGATATATATCGGAGACACCATATATTTT	CAIRIYIGDTIYF
TRBJ1-2	.	TRBV13	.	TGTGCCAGCAGCTTATTGGGGGCGCAAGCTGGCTACACCTTC	CASSLLGAQAGYTF
TRBJ2-1	TRBD1	TRBV7-2	.	TGTGCCAGCAGCGGGGGACAGGACTACAATGAGCAGTTCTTC	CASSGGQDYNEQFF
TRBJ1-1	.	TRBV13	once	TGTGCCAGCAGGAGACAGAGCATGAACACTGAAGCTTTCTTT	CASRRQSMNTEAFF
TRBJ1-2	TRBD1	TRBV7-2	.	TGTGCCAGCAGCTTAGTAGGGGGCTCTGGCTACACCTTC	CASSLVGGSGYTF
TRBJ2-5	.	TRBV11-2	.	TGTGCCAGCAGCCCCAGGGAAGCGGAGACCCAGTACTTC	CASSPREAETQYF
TRBJ2-7	TRBD2	TRBV28	.	TGTGCCAGCAGCCCCGGGAGGGCGGGAGAGCAGTACTTC	CASSPGRAGEQYF
TRBJ2-2	.	TRBV15	.	TGTGCCACCAGCAGAGAGCGGGTAACCGGGGAGCTGTTTTTT	CATSRERVTGELFF
TRBJ1-1	.	TRBV7-2	few	TGTGCCAGCAGCCCGGACCCGTACGAGGACACTGAAGCTTTCTTT	CASSPDPYEDTEAFF
TRBJ1-4	.	TRBV25-1	.	TGTGCCAGCAGGGGTGGCTCGATCGCAACTAATGAAAAACTGTTTTTT	CASRGGSIATNEKLFF
TRBJ2-1	.	TRBV6-2/TRBV6-3	.	TGTGCCAGCAGTTACTCCAGTCCCATCGATTACAATGAGCAGTTCTTC	CASSYSSPIDYNEQFF
TRBJ2-1	TRBD2	TRBV5-1	few	TGCGCCAGCAGCTTGTGGTCTGGGGGAGGGAATTCGGGCAATGAGCAGTTCTTC	CASSLWSGGGNSGNEQFF
TRBJ2-7	TRBD1	TRBV2	.	TGTGCCAGCAGTGAGGAGGGACAGGGGATCTCCTACGAGCAGTACTTC	CASSEEGQGISYEQYF
TRBJ2-2	.	TRBV7-9	.	TGTGCGCCAGGCGGGACATCCTACACCGGGGAGCTGTTTTTT	CAPGGTSYTGELFF
TRBJ1-4	.	TRBV9	.	TGTGCCAGCAGCCCCACTACTATTGGAGTCTCTAATGAAAAACTGTTTTTT	CASSPTTIGVSNEKLFF
TRBJ2-1	TRBD2	TRBV10-2	.	TGCGCCAGCAGGACGGGACTAGCGGGAGGGAACGAGCAGTTCTTC	CASRTGLAGGNEQFF
TRBJ2-1	.	TRBV5-1	.	TGCGCCAGCAGCTTACGACCTTACAATGAGCAGTTCTTC	CASSLRPYNEQFF
TRBJ2-7	TRBD2	TRBV9	once	TGTGCCAGCAGCGTAGAAGGGACTAGCGGGGGGTACGAGCAGTACTTC	CASSVEGTSGGYEQYF
TRBJ2-5	.	TRBV7-9	once	TGTGCCAGCAGCTCCCAGGGAGGAGAGACCCAGTACTTC	CASSSQGGETQYF